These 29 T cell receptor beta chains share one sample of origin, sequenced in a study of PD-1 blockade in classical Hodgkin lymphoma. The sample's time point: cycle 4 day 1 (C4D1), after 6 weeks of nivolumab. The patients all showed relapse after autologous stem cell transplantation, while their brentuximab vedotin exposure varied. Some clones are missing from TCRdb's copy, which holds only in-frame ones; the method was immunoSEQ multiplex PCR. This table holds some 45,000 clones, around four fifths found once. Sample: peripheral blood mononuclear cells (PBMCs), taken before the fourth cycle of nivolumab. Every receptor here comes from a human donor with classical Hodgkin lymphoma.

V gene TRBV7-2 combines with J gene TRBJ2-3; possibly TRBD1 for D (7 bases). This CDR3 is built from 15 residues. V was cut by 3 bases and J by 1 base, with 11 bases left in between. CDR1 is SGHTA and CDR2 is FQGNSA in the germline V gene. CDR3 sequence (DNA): TGTGCCAGCAGCTTTGGAGGGGGCGGCACAGATACGCAGTATTTT. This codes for CASSFGGGGTDTQYF.

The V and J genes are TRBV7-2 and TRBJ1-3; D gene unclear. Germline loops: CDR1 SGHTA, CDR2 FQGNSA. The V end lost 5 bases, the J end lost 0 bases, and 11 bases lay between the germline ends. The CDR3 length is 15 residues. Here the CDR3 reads CASSPTGFSGNTIYF. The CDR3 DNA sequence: TGTGCCAGCAGCCCGACGGGGTTCTCTGGAAACACCATATATTTT.

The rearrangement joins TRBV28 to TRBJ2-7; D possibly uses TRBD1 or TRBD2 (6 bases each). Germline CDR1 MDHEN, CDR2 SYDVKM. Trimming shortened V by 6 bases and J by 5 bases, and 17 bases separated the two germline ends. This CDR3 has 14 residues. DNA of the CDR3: TGTGCCAGCAGAGGGGGGAACAGGGCCGACGAGCAGTACTTC. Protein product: CASRGGNRADEQYF.

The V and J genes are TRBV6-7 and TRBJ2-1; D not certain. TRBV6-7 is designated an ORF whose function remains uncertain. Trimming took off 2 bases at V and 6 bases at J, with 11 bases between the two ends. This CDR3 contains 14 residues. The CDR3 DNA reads TGTGCCAGCAGTTACCCCGTTAGCCGCAATGAGCAGTTCTTC. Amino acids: CASSYPVSRNEQFF.

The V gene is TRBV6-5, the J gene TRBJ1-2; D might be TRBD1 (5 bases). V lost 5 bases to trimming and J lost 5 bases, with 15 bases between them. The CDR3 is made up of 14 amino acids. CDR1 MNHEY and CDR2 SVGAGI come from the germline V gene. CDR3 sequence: CASSLLGPIYGYTF. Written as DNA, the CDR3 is TGTGCCAGCAGTCTCCTGGGGCCTATATATGGCTACACCTTC.

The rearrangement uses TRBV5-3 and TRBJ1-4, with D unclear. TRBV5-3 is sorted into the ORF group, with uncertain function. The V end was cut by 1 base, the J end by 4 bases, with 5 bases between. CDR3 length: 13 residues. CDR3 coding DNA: TGTGCCAGAAGCTTGACAGTTAATGAAAAACTGTTTTTT. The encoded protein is CARSLTVNEKLFF.

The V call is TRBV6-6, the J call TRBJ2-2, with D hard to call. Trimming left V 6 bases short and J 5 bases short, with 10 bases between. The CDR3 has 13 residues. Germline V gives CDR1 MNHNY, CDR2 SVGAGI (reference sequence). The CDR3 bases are TGTGCCAGCAGCCCTAGGTCGACCGGGGAGCTGTTTTTT. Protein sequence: CASSPRSTGELFF.

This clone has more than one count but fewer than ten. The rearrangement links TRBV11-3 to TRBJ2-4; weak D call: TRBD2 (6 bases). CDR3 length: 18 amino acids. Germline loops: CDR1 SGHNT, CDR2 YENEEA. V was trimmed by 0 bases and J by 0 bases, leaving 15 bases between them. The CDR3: CASSLDQGGSIAKNIQYF. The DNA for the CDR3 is TGTGCCAGCAGCTTAGATCAAGGAGGGTCAATAGCCAAAAACATTCAGTACTTC.

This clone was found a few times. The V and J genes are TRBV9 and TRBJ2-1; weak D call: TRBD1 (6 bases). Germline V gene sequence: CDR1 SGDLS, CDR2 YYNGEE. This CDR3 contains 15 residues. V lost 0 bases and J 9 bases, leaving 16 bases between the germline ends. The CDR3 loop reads CASSVGGTSVFEQFF. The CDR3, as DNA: TGTGCCAGCAGCGTAGGGGGGACATCCGTCTTTGAGCAGTTCTTC.

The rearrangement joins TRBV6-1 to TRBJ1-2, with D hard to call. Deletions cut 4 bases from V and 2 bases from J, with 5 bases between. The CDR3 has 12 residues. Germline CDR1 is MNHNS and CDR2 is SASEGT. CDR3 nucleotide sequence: TGTGCCAGCAGTGGCAACAACTATGGCTACACCTTC. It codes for CASSGNNYGYTF.

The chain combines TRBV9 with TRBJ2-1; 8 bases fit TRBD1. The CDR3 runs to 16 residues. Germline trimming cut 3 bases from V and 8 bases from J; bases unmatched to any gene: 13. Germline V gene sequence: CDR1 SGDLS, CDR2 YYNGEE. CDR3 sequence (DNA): TGTGCCAGCAGCGCCGAAACTAAAGCAGGGGGCGATGAGCAGTTCTTC. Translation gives CASSAETKAGGDEQFF.

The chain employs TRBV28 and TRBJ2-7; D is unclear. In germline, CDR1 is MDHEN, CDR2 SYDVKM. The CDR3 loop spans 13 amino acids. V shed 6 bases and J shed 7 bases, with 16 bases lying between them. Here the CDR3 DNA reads TGTGCCAGCAGCCCCTCCGGACCGAGGGAGCAGTACTTC. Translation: CASSPSGPREQYF.

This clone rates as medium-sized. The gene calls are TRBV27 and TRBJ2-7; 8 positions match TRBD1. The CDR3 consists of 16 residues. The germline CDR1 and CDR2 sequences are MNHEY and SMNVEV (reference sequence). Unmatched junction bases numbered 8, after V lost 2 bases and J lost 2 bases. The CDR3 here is CASSLPGQEVPYEQYF. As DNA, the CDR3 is TGTGCCAGCAGTTTACCGGGACAGGAGGTGCCCTACGAGCAGTACTTC.

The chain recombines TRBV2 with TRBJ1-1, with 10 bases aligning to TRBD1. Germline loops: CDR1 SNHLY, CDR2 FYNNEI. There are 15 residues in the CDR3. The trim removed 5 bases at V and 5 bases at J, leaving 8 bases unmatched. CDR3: CASSKGGTGVTEAFF. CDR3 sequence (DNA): TGTGCCAGCAGTAAAGGGGGGACAGGGGTAACTGAAGCTTTCTTT. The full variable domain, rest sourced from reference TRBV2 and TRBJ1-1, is EPEVTQTPSHQVTQMGQEVILRCVPISNHLYFYWYRQILGQKVEFLVSFYNNEISEKSEIFDDQFSVERPDGSNFTLKIRSTKLEDSAMYFCASSKGGTGVTEAFFGQGTRLTVV.

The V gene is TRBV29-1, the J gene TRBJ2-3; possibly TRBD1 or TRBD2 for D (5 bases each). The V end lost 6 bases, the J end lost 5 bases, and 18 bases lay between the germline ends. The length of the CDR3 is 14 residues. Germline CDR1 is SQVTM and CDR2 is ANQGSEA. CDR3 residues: CSVGVGNFRDTQYF. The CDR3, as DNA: TGCAGCGTGGGGGTCGGCAACTTCAGAGATACGCAGTATTTT.

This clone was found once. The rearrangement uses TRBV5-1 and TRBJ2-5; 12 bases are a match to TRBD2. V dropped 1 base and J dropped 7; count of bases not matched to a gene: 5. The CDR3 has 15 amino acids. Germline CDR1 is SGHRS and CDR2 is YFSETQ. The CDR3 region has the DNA TGCGCCAGCAGCTTGCTAGCGGGGGGGCGCGGGACCCAGTACTTC. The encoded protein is CASSLLAGGRGTQYF. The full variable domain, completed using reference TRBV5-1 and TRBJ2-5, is KAGVTQTPRYLIKTRGQQVTLSCSPISGHRSVSWYQQTPGQGLQFLFEYFSETQRNKGNFPGRFSGRQFSNSRSEMNVSTLELGDSALYLCASSLLAGGRGTQYFGPGTRLLVL.

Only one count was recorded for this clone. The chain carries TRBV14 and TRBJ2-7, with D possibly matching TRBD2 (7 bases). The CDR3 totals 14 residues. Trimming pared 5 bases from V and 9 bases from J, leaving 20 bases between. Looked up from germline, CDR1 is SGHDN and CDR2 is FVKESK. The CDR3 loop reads CASSDEFTGRVQYF. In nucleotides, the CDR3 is TGTGCCAGCAGCGACGAGTTCACAGGGAGGGTGCAGTACTTC.

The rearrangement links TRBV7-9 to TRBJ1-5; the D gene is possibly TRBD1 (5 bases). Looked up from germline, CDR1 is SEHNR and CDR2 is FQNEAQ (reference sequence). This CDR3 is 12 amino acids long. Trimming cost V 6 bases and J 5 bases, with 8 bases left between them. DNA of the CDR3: TGTGCCAGCAGTAGAGGGGATCAGCCCCAGCATTTT. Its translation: CASSRGDQPQHF.

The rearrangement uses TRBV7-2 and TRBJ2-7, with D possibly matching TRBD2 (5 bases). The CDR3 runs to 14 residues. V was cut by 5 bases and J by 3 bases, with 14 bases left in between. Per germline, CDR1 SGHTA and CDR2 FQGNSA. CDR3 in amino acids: CASSPQTMGYEQYF. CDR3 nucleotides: TGTGCCAGCAGCCCGCAGACTATGGGCTACGAGCAGTACTTC.

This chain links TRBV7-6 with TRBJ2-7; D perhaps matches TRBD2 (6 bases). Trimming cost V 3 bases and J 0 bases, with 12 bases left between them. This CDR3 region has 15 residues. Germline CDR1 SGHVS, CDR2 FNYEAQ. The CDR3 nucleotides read TGTGCCAGCAGCTTGGGGGGTCCGAGCTCCTACGAGCAGTACTTC. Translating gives CASSLGGPSSYEQYF.

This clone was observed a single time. CDR3 nucleotides: TGTGCCAGCAGTGTACAGGGGTTCACCGGGGAGCTGTTTTTT. It is translated as CASSVQGFTGELFF. The chain couples TRBV6-5 to TRBJ2-2, with 7 bases matching TRBD1. Germline values: CDR1 MNHEY, CDR2 SVGAGI. Trimming cost V 5 bases and J 4 bases; bases outside gene matches: 4. CDR3 length: 14 residues.

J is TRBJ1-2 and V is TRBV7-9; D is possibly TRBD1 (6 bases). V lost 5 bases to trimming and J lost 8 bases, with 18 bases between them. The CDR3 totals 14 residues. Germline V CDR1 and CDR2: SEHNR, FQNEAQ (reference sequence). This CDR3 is CASSLEAGAPGYTF. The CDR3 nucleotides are TGTGCCAGCAGCCTGGAAGCGGGGGCACCGGGCTACACCTTC.

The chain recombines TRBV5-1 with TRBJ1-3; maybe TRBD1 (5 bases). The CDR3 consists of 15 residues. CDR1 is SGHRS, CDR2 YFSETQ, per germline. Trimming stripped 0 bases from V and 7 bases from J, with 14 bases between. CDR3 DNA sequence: TGCGCCAGCAGCTTGGAAGGCAGAGAGGGGAACACCATATATTTT. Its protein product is CASSLEGREGNTIYF. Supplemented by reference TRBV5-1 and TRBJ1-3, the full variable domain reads KAGVTQTPRYLIKTRGQQVTLSCSPISGHRSVSWYQQTPGQGLQFLFEYFSETQRNKGNFPGRFSGRQFSNSRSEMNVSTLELGDSALYLCASSLEGREGNTIYFGEGSWLTVV.

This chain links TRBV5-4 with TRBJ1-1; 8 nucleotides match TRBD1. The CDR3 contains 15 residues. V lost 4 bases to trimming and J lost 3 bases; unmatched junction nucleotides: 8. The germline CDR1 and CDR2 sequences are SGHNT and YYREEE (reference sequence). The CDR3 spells CASSAQGVVDTEAFF. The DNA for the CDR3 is TGTGCCAGCAGCGCACAGGGGGTGGTAGACACTGAAGCTTTCTTT.

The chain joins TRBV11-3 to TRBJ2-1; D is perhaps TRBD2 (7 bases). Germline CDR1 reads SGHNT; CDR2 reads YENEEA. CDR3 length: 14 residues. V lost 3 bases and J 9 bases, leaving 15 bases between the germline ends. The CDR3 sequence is CASSFGGGYREQFF. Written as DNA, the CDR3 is TGTGCCAGCAGCTTTGGCGGGGGCTATCGTGAGCAGTTCTTC.

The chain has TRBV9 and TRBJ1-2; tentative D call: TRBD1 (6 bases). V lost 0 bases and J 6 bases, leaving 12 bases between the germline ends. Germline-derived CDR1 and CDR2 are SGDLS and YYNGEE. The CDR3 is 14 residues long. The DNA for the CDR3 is TGTGCCAGCAGCGTAGATGTAGGGGGAAATGGCTACACCTTC. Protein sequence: CASSVDVGGNGYTF.

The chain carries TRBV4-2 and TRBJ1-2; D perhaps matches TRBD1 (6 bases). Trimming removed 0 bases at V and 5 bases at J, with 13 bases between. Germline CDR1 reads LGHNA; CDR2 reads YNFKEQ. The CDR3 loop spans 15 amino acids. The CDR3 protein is CASSQEGGRRYGYTF. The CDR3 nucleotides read TGTGCCAGCAGCCAAGAGGGGGGGCGCCGGTATGGCTACACCTTC.

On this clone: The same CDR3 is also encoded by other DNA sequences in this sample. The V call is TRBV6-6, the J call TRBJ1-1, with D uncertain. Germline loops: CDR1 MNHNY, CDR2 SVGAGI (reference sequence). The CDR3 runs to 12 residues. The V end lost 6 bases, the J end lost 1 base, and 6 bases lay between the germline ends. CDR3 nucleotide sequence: TGTGCCAGCAGCAGAGAGAACACTGAAGCTTTCTTT. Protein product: CASSRENTEAFF.

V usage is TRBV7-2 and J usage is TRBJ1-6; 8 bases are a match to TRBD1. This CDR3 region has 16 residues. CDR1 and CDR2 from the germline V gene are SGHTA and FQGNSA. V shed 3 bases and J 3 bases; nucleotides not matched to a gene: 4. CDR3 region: CASSFAGTGYNSPLHF. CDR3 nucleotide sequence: TGTGCCAGCAGCTTCGCCGGGACAGGCTATAATTCACCCCTCCACTTT.